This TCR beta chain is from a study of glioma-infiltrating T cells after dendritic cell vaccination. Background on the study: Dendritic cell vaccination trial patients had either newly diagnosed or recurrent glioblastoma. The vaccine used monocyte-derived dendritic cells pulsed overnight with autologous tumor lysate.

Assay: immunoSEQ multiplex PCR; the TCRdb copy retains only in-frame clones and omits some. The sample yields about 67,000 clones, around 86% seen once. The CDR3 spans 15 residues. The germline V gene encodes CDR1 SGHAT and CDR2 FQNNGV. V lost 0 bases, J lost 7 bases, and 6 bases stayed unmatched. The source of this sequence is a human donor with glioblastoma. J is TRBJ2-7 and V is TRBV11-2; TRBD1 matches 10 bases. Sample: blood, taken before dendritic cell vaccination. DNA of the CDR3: TGTGCCAGCAGCTTAGACGGACAGGGGGTGGCTGAGCAGTACTTC. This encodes CASSLDGQGVAEQYF.